The TCR beta chain described here comes from a study of blood T cell repertoires in COVID-19 (dated by TCRdb to about 2020). Background for the entire study: Samples from collaborators originated in the United States, Italy and Spain and spanned both the acute and convalescent phases of COVID-19. HLA class I and class II types, where available, came from metadata supplied by the sample provider rather than from assay-based typing. The prospective study material was composed of cDNA or gDNA derived from T cells, B-cell-depleted T cells, or PBMCs. A de-identified subject ID, COVID-19 status, age in years and sex were almost always included in the sample metadata. Subjects who had been exposed to COVID-19, were actively infected with it, or had recovered from it provided the deeply sampled blood TCRbeta repertoires that made up the dataset. The repertoires were released in a freely available public database intended as a resource for research on the immune response to SARS-CoV-2. The samples were drawn from the first 160 participants of the ongoing ImmuneRACE study and from 1,254 subjects provided by 6 global collaborators.

The immunoSEQ Assay, a bias-controlled multiplex PCR, was used to amplify TCRbeta CDR3 regions from genomic DNA. The paper's processing steps were these. The number of nucleated cells in each sample was estimated from the amplification of reference gene primers within the assay. To quantify the absolute abundance of each unique TCRbeta CDR3 rearrangement, sequence reads were collapsed and filtered. Productive Simpson clonality was computed per sample as the square root of Simpson's diversity index over productive rearrangements. Held by TCRdb, this immuneACCESS table contains in-frame sequences only and omits some clones. Under half of the omission traces to an unresolved V gene where checked; the cause of the rest is unknown. V and J calls plus clone size are reproduced from that table; the DNA served to infer D and trimming. Recorded for this sample are under 450,000 clones; around 88% of them occurred a single time. The top ten clonotypes cover roughly 6.6% of the sample.

At one collaborating source in Seattle, patients were enrolled during active infection and were followed longitudinally through the course of disease. Each collaborating institution followed its own protocols to collect whole blood in K2EDTA tubes. For TCRbeta analysis, collaborators shipped samples as frozen whole blood, isolated PBMCs, or DNA extracted from either of those sample types. What the study reported, not specific to this receptor: How much clinical and demographic metadata was included differed by source and by participant, and the metadata was provided uncurated.

Reading the germline V gene (reference sequence) gives CDR1 GTSNPN and CDR2 SVGIG. The cysteine opens and the phenylalanine closes a CDR3 of 13 amino acids. Only the CDR3 DNA stays, 39 bases, in frame from base 1. Trimming takes 2 bases from V and 5 bases from J, and the germline ends sit 12 bases apart. As concerns this clone: This receptor's antigen is unknown. Base qualities are missing; no much larger clone stands one base away.

The specimen was peripheral blood. The chain joins TRBV30 to TRBJ1-2; no confident D gene assignment can be made. The receptor was isolated from a woman in her sixties or seventies with COVID-19, enrolled during active disease. The CDR3 reads CAWSPTEYYGYTF. The DNA reads as follows: TGTGCCTGGAGTCCGACGGAGTATTATGGCTACACCTTC.